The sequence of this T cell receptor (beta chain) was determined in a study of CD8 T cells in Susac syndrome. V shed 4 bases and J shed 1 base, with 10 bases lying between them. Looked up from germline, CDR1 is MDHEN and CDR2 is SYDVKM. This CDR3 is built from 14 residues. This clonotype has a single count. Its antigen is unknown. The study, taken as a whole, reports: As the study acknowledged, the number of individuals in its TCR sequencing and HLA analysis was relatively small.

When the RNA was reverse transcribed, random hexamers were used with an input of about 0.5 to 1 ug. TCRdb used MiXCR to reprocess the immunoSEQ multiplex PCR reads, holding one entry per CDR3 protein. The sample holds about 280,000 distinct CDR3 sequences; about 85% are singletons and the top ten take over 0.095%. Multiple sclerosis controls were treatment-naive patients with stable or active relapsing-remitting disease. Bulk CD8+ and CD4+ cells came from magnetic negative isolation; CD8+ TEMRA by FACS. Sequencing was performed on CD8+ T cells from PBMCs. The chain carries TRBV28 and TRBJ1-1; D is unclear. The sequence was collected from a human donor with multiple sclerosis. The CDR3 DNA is TGTGCCAGCAGTTGGTTCGCAGGGAACACTGAAGCTTTCTTT. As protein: CASSWFAGNTEAFF.